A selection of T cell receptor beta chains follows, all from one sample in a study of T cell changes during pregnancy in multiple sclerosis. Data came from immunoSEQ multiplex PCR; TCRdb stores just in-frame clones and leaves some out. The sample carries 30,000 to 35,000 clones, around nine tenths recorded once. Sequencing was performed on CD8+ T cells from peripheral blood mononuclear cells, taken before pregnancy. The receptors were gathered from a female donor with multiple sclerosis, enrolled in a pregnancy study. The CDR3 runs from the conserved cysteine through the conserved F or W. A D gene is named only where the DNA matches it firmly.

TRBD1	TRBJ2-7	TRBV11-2	CASSPAGQGAYEQYF	TGTGCCAGCAGCCCAGCCGGACAGGGGGCCTACGAGCAGTACTTC
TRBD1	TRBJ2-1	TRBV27	CASAVGQYIINEQFF	TGTGCCAGCGCTGTGGGACAGTATATTATCAATGAGCAGTTCTTC
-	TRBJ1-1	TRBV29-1	CSVFRGASGTEAFF	TGCAGCGTTTTTCGGGGGGCTTCGGGTACTGAAGCTTTCTTT
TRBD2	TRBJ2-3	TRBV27	CASSPSGAGGDTQYF	TGTGCCAGCAGTCCCTCCGGGGCGGGAGGAGATACGCAGTATTTT
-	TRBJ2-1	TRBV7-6	CASSLARRGDEQFF	TGTGCCAGCAGCTTAGCGAGAAGGGGCGATGAGCAGTTCTTC
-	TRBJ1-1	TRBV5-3	CARSFDRLNMNTEAFF	TGTGCCAGAAGCTTCGACAGGCTCAACATGAACACTGAAGCTTTCTTT
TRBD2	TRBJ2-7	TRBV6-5	CASSYSTSGSSYEQYF	TGTGCCAGCAGTTACTCGACTAGCGGTAGCTCCTACGAGCAGTACTTC
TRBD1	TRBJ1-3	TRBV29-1	CSAEGATHPSGNTIYF	TGCAGCGCCGAGGGGGCCACGCATCCCTCTGGAAACACCATATATTTT
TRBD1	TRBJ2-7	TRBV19	CASSGTGAYEQYF	TGTGCCAGTAGCGGAACAGGGGCCTACGAGCAGTACTTC
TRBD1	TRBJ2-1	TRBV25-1	CASSDSQGDEQFF	TGTGCCAGCAGTGACTCACAGGGGGATGAGCAGTTCTTC
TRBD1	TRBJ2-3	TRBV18	CASSVPGTALGRTDTQYF	TGTGCCAGCTCAGTCCCCGGGACAGCATTAGGACGCACAGATACGCAGTATTTT
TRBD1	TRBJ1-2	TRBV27	CASSPTGIQEGYTF	TGTGCCAGCAGTCCGACAGGGATTCAAGAGGGCTACACCTTC